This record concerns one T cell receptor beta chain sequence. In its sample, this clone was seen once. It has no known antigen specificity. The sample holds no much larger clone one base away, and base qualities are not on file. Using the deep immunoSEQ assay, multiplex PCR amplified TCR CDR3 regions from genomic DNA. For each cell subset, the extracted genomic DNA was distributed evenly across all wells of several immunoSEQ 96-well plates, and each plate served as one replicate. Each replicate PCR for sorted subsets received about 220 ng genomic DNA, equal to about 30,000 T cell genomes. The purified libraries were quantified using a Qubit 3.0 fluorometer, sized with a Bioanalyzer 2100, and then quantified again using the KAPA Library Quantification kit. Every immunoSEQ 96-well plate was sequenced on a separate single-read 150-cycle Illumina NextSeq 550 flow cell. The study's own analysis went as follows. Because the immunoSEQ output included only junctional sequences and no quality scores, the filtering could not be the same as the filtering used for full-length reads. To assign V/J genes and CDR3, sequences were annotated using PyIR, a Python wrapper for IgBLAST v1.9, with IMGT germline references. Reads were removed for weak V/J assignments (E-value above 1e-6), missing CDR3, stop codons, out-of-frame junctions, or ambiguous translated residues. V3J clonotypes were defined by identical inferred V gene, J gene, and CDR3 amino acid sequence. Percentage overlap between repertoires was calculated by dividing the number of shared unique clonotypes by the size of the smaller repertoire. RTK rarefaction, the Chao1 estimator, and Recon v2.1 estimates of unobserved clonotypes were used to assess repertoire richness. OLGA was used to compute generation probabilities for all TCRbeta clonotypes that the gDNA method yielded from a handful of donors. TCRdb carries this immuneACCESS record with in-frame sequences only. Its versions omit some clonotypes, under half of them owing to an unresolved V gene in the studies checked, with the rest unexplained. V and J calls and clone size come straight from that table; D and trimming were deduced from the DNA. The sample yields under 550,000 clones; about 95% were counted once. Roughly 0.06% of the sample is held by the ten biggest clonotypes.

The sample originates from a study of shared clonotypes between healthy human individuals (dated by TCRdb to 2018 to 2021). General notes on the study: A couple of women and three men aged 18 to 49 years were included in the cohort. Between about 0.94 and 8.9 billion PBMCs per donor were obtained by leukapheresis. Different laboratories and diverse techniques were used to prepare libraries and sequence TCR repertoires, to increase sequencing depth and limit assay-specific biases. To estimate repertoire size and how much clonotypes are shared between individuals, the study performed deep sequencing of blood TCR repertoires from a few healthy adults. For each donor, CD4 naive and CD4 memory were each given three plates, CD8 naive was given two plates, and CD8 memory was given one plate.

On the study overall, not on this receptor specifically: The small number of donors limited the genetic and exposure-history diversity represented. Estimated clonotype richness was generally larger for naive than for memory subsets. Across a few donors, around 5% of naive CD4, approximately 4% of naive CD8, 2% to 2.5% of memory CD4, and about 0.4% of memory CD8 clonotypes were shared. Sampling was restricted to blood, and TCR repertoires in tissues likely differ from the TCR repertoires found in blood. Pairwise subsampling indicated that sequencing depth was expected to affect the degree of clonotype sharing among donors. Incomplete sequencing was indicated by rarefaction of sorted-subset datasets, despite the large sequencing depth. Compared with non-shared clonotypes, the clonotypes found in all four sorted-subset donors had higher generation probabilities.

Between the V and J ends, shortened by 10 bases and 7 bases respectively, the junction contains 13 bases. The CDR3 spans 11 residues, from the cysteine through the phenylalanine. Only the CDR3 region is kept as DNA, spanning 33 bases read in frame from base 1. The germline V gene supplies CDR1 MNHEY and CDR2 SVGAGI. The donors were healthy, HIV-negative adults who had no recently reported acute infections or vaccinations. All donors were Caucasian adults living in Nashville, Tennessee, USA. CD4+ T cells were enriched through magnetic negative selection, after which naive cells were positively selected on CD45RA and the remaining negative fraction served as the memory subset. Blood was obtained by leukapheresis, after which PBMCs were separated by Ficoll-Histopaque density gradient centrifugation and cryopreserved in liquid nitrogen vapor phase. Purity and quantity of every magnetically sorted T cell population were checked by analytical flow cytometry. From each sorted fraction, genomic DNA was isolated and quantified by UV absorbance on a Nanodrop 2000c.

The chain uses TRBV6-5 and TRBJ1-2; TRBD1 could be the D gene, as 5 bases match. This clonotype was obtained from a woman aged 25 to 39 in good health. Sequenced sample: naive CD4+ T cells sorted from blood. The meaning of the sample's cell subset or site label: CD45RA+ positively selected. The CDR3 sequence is CATQGGSGYTF. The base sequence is TGTGCCACCCAGGGAGGGAGTGGCTACACCTTC.